This T cell receptor beta chain originates from a study of CD8+CD57+ T cells in acquired aplastic anemia (dated by TCRdb to between 2018 and 2020). For the study in its entirety: Extracted DNA from sorted CD4+ and CD8+ cells averaged approximately 3 ug, ranging from 0.2 to 27.4 ug. An average of approximately 10 million reads for CD4+ cells and 11 million to 12 million reads for CD8+ cells was obtained from healthy donor samples.

As to this clonotype: The antigen this receptor binds is unknown. Relative to the germline gene, one junction end is altered; a read error may explain this.

In this study, sorted CD4+ and CD8+ T cells from the blood of healthy subjects and of severe aplastic anemia patients had their TCR repertoires deep-sequenced. Ficoll-Paque density gradient centrifugation was used to isolate peripheral blood mononuclear cells. CD4+ and CD8+ T cells were sorted by FACS or magnetic beads before DNA extraction. From cysteine to phenylalanine, the CDR3 is 15 amino acids long. Only the CDR3 DNA stays, 45 bases, in frame from base 1. In the germline V gene, CDR1 corresponds to SGHAT and CDR2 to FQNNGV. Here is what the overall study found, with its caveats: Around 27 CD8+ CDR3 sequences were found to be shared between patients and controls, but these sequences appeared to be highly expressed in patients and within the immunodominant clones of the patients. CD8+ Simpson's diversity did not differ significantly between patients and healthy controls (P=0.060).

Genomic DNA served as template for TCR beta VDJ combination and CDR3 sequence profiling. An Illumina HiSeq 2000 was used for TCR repertoire sequencing. The original pipeline was this. Repertoire assessment relied on Simpson's diversity index, CDR3 size and DJ length profiles, and TRBV/TRBJ rearrangement plots. The most abundant DNA sequence in the deep sequencing data was defined as the immunodominant clone. CDR3 amino acid sequences were screened for sharing across subjects and compared with published repertoires and the VDJdb database. TCRdb passed the public sequencing reads through fastp at Q25 and MiXCR, retaining productive beta sequences. Each entry is one CDR3 protein sequence, shown with its most common DNA and genes. The V and J calls, along with clone size, are taken from TCRdb and not from the paper's own processing. The sample data list a few hundred thousand distinct CDR3 sequences, and 55% to 70% of these were observed just once. Of the sample, 4% falls within the top ten clones.

Sequencing was done on a sample of sorted CD4+, CD8+, or CD8+CD57+ T cells (not recorded which) from PBMCs. The chain links TRBV11-2 with TRBJ2-1; 11 bases in between match TRBD1. The receptor was derived from a human donor in good health, serving as a control. The nucleotides are TGCGCCAGCAGCTTGGAGGGGACAGGGGGGGTTGAGCAGTTCTTC. Translation gives CASSLEGTGGVEQFF.